This T cell receptor beta chain was sequenced in a study of shared clonotypes between healthy human individuals. Study-level background: CD4 naive and CD4 memory each took three plates per donor, while CD8 naive took two and CD8 memory one.

Each cell subset's genomic DNA was divided evenly among several immunoSEQ plates. The table came from immunoSEQ multiplex PCR; TCRdb's copy has only in-frame clones and leaves some out. Of under 2.5 million clones in the sample, around 93% were seen once. V was trimmed by 4 bases and J by 2 bases, leaving 11 bases between them. Germline CDR1 is LNHDA and CDR2 is SQIVND (reference sequence). The CDR3 runs 14 residues. Donors were healthy HIV-negative adults without recently reported acute infections or vaccinations. The J gene is TRBJ1-2, the V gene TRBV19; a possible D gene is TRBD1 (6 bases). The sequenced sample consisted of naive CD4+ T cells from PBMCs. The subset is: CD45RA+ positively selected. This receptor was obtained from a man aged 18 to 30 in good health. Some clones in this sample may be carry-over from other donors' samples. This CDR3 is CASSTSRGNYGYTF. The CDR3 DNA reads as TGTGCCAGTAGTACCTCCAGGGGAAACTATGGCTACACCTTC.